This is a list of T cell receptor beta chains from one sample in a study of CD8+ T cells in alopecia areata. Only in-frame clones appear in the TCRdb table, and some are missing; sequencing was by immunoSEQ multiplex PCR. The sample gives 3,500 to 5,500 clones, about three fifths of which show up once; 11% is in the top ten. Here the sequenced sample was skin, taken at approximately week 36, from a patient treated with tofacitinib. All receptors derive from a human donor with alopecia areata. Each CDR3 is given with its conserved first and last residue. The order of the fields is V gene, clone size, J gene, D gene, CDR3 DNA, CDR3 protein. The D gene is left open where the match is weak. Not every row has a clone size; where given, it reads once, few, many or a size class.

V gene: TRBV11-2; clone size: few; J gene: TRBJ2-1; D gene: NA; CDR3 DNA: TGTGCCAGCAGCTTGGGGGAAACCTACAATGAGCAGTTCTTC; CDR3 protein: CASSLGETYNEQFF
V gene: TRBV25-1; clone size: NA; J gene: TRBJ1-5; D gene: TRBD1; CDR3 DNA: TGTGCCAGCAGTGGACAGGGGGGAAATCAGCCCCAGCATTTT; CDR3 protein: CASSGQGGNQPQHF
V gene: TRBV19; clone size: NA; J gene: TRBJ2-2; D gene: NA; CDR3 DNA: TGTGCCAGTAGTCCTGGGGGGACGGGCACCGGGGAGCTGTTTTTT; CDR3 protein: CASSPGGTGTGELFF
V gene: TRBV11-3; clone size: NA; J gene: TRBJ1-2; D gene: NA; CDR3 DNA: TGTGCCAGCAGCCCGTTAGGATACTACGGCTACACCTTC; CDR3 protein: CASSPLGYYGYTF
V gene: TRBV28; clone size: NA; J gene: TRBJ2-1; D gene: TRBD2; CDR3 DNA: TGTGCCAGCAGGACCCTCAGCGGGATCTACAATGAGCAGTTCTTC; CDR3 protein: CASRTLSGIYNEQFF
V gene: TRBV6-5; clone size: NA; J gene: TRBJ1-2; D gene: TRBD1; CDR3 DNA: TGTGCCACCTACGACAGGGCCTATGGCTACACCTTC; CDR3 protein: CATYDRAYGYTF
V gene: TRBV4-1; clone size: NA; J gene: TRBJ1-5; D gene: TRBD1; CDR3 DNA: TGCGCCAGCAGCCAAGATTCAGGGGGCGGTGATCAGCCCCAGCATTTT; CDR3 protein: CASSQDSGGGDQPQHF
V gene: TRBV2; clone size: NA; J gene: TRBJ2-3; D gene: TRBD1; CDR3 DNA: TGTGCCAGCGGGACAGGGGAGGGGGCCTTTACAGATACGCAGTATTTT; CDR3 protein: CASGTGEGAFTDTQYF
V gene: TRBV6-5; clone size: NA; J gene: TRBJ2-5; D gene: TRBD2; CDR3 DNA: TGTGCCAGCATTGGACTAGCGGGGGGGACCCAGTACTTC; CDR3 protein: CASIGLAGGTQYF
V gene: TRBV6-6; clone size: large; J gene: TRBJ1-3; D gene: NA; CDR3 DNA: TGTGCCAGCAGTTTACAGAACTCTGGAAACACCATATATTTT; CDR3 protein: CASSLQNSGNTIYF
V gene: TRBV15; clone size: NA; J gene: TRBJ2-3; D gene: NA; CDR3 DNA: TGTGCCACCAGCAGGGACTATAGGGATACGCAGTATTTT; CDR3 protein: CATSRDYRDTQYF
V gene: TRBV9; clone size: few; J gene: TRBJ2-1; D gene: NA; CDR3 DNA: TGTGCCAGCAGCGTAGAAGCGGATTCCTACAATGAGCAGTTCTTC; CDR3 protein: CASSVEADSYNEQFF
V gene: TRBV11-2; clone size: large; J gene: TRBJ2-7; D gene: NA; CDR3 DNA: TGTGCCAGCAGCTTAGCAACAATCTACGAGCAGTACTTC; CDR3 protein: CASSLATIYEQYF
V gene: TRBV19; clone size: NA; J gene: TRBJ2-1; D gene: NA; CDR3 DNA: TGTGCCAGTAGTACCGACCGGGACACCATCTACAATGAGCAGTTCTTC; CDR3 protein: CASSTDRDTIYNEQFF